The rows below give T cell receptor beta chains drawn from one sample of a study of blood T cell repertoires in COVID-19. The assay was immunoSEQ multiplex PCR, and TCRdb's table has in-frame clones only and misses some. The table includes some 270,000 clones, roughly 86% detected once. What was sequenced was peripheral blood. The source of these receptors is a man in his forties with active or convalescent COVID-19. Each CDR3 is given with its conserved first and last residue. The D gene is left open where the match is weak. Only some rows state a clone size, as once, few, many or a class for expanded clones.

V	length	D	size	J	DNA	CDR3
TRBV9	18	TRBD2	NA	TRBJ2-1	TGTGCCAGCAGCGCACTAGCGGGAGGGCTCAGCTCCTACAATGAGCAGTTCTTC	CASSALAGGLSSYNEQFF
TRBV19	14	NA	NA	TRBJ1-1	TGTGCCAGTCACCTGGGGCTGGGGAACACTGAAGCTTTCTTT	CASHLGLGNTEAFF
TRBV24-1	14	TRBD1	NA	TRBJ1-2	TGTGCCACGAGTACAGGGGGCAGGCACTATGGCTACACCTTC	CATSTGGRHYGYTF
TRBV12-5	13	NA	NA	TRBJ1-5	TGTGCTAGTGGTGCCCAGGGGTTTCAGCCCCAGCATTTT	CASGAQGFQPQHF
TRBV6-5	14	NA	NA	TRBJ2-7	TGTGCCAGCAGTTACCAGGGACATCGGTACGAGCAGTACTTC	CASSYQGHRYEQYF
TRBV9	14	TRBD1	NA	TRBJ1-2	TGTGCCAGCAGAGCCATCACAGGGGTCGGTGGCTACACCTTC	CASRAITGVGGYTF
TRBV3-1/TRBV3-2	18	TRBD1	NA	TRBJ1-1	TGTGCCAGCAGCTCGGTTTTCTTAGCGAGGACAGGCGGGGCTGAAGCTTTCTTT	CASSSVFLARTGGAEAFF
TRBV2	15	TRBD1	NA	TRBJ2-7	TGTGCCAGCTATTCGGGACAGGGGTACCCCTACGAGCAGTACTTC	CASYSGQGYPYEQYF
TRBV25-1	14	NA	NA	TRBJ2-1	TGTGCCAGCAAGAAGGACACCACTGGGAATGAGCAGTTCTTC	CASKKDTTGNEQFF
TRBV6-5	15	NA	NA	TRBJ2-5	TGTGCCAGCAGTTACGCGGGGGCGAGGGGAGAGACCCAGTACTTC	CASSYAGARGETQYF
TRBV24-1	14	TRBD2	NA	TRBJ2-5	TGTGCCACCAGCAATGCGGGAGGCCCAAGTACCCAGTACTTC	CATSNAGGPSTQYF
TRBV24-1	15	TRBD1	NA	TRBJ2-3	TGTGCCACCAGTGATCGGGACAGGCCCACAGATACGCAGTATTTT	CATSDRDRPTDTQYF
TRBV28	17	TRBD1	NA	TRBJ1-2	TGTGCCAGCAGTTCGGGGACCCCGACAGGGAGCGGAAAGGGCTACACCTTC	CASSSGTPTGSGKGYTF
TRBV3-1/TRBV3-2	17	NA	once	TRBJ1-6	TGTGCCAGCAGCCGGAGCGAAGTGGGGCAGGACAATTCACCCCTCCACTTT	CASSRSEVGQDNSPLHF
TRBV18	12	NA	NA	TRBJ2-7	TGTGCCAGCTCCCCCGAGAGCTACGAGCAGTACTTC	CASSPESYEQYF
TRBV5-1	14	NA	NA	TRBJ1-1	TGCGCCAGCAGCCCCCGGACAGATAACACTGAAGCTTTCTTT	CASSPRTDNTEAFF
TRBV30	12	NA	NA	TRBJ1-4	TGTGCCTGGGGACGGGGAAATGAAAAACTGTTTTTT	CAWGRGNEKLFF
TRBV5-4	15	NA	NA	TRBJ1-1	TGTGCCAGCAGCTTGGACGGAATCCGCGGCACTGAAGCTTTCTTT	CASSLDGIRGTEAFF
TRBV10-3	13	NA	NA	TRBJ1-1	TGTGCCACAGAAACGACAGGGAACACTGAAGCTTTCTTT	CATETTGNTEAFF
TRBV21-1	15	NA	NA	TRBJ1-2	TGTGCCAGCAGCAAATCCCTGCGGCCCTGGCTTGGCTACACCTTC	CASSKSLRPWLGYTF
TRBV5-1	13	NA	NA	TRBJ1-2	TGCGCCAGCAGCTTGAAACAGGACTATGGCTACACCTTC	CASSLKQDYGYTF
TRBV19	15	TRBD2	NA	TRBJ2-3	TGTGCCAGTAGTGGTCTAGCGGGCCTCACAGATACGCAGTATTTT	CASSGLAGLTDTQYF
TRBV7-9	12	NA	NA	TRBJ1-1	TGTGCCAGCACCGGAACTCACCCGGAGGCTTTCTTT	CASTGTHPEAFF
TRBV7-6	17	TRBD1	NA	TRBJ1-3	TGTGCCAGCAGCTTATCGGGACAGGCCGTCTCTGGAAACACCATATATTTT	CASSLSGQAVSGNTIYF
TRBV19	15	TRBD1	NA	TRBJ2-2	TGTGCCAGTAGAGGACAGGGGCGGAACACCGGGGAGCTGTTTTTT	CASRGQGRNTGELFF
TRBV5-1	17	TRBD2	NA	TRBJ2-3	TGCGCCAGCAGCGCCGCGACTAGCGGGGGGGCTTGGGATACGCAGTATTTT	CASSAATSGGAWDTQYF
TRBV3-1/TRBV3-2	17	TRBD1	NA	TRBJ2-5	TGTGCCAGCAGCCAAGTCGTAGGCAGGGGGCGTAGGGAGACCCAGTACTTC	CASSQVVGRGRRETQYF
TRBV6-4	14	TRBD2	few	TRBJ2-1	TGTGCCAGCAGTGAGCGGGAGGGCCACAATGAGCAGTTCTTC	CASSEREGHNEQFF
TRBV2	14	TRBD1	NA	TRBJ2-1	TGTGCCAGCATTATTATGGGGACAGCAGGCGAGCAGTTCTTC	CASIIMGTAGEQFF
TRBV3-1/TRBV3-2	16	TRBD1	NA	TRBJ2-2	TGTGCCAGCAGCCAAGATCCGGGACAGGGCACAGGGGAGCTGTTTTTT	CASSQDPGQGTGELFF
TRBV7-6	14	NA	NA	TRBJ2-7	TGTGCCAGCAGCCCCAACTCGGAGGTCTACGAGCAGTACTTC	CASSPNSEVYEQYF
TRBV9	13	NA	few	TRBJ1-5	TGTGCCAGCAGCGAGGGAGGAGGTCAGCCCCAGCATTTT	CASSEGGGQPQHF
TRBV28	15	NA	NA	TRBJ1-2	TGTGCCAGCAGAAAACAAGGGGGAACCTCCGGGGGCTACACCTTC	CASRKQGGTSGGYTF
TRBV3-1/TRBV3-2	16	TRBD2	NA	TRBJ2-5	TGTGCCAGCAGCCAAGAGTGGCGGGGGGGCCAGGAGACCCAGTACTTC	CASSQEWRGGQETQYF
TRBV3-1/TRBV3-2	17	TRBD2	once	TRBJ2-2	TGTGCCAGCAGCCAAGGTCCTAGCGGGATGTTAGCCGGGGAGCTGTTTTTT	CASSQGPSGMLAGELFF
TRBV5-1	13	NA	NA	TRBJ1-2	TGCGCCAGCAGCTTGACGACAGCCTATGGCTACACCTTC	CASSLTTAYGYTF
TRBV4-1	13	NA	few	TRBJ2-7	TGCGCCAGCAGCCAGCGGGTGTATCTCGAGCAGTACTTC	CASSQRVYLEQYF
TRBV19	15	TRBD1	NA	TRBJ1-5	TGTGCCAGTAGTACGGCAAGACAGGGGCGTCAGCCCCAGCATTTT	CASSTARQGRQPQHF
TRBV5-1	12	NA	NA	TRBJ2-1	TGCGCCAGCAGCTTGGATAGGACAGAGCAGTTCTTC	CASSLDRTEQFF
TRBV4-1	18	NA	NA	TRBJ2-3	TGCGCCAGCAGCCAAGATCGTGATAGCGGCTCAACCACAGATACGCAGTATTTT	CASSQDRDSGSTTDTQYF
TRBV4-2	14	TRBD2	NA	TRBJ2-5	TGTGCCAGCAGCCCCGGACTAGGAACGGAGACCCAGTACTTC	CASSPGLGTETQYF
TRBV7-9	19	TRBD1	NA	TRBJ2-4	TGTGCCAGCAGCGACCCGGGACAGGGGGGTCGTTTGTCCAAAAACATTCAGTACTTC	CASSDPGQGGRLSKNIQYF
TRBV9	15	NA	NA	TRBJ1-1	TGTGCCAGCAGCGCCCGCCGGGACGGAGGGACTGAAGCTTTCTTT	CASSARRDGGTEAFF
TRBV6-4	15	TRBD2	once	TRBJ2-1	TGTGCCAGCAGCCACTCGGCGGGAGGGTTCAATGAGCAGTTCTTC	CASSHSAGGFNEQFF
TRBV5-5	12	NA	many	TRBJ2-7	TGTGCCAGCAGGGGGAGCTCCTACGAGCAGTACTTC	CASRGSSYEQYF
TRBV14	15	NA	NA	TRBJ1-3	TGTGCCAGCAGCCAAGCCGTGAGCTCTGGAAACACCATATATTTT	CASSQAVSSGNTIYF
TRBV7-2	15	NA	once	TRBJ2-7	TGTGCCAGCAGCTTAGCAAAATCCCACTCCTACGAGCAGTACTTC	CASSLAKSHSYEQYF
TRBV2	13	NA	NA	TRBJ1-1	TGTGCCAGCAGTGAACTGTGGAACACTGAAGCTTTCTTT	CASSELWNTEAFF
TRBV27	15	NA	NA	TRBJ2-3	TGTGCCAGCAGCCCCCCCTGGGGGCTGTTAGATACGCAGTATTTT	CASSPPWGLLDTQYF
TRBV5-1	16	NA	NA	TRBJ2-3	TGCGCCAGCTCCGAGGGATCGACCACTAGCACAGATACGCAGTATTTT	CASSEGSTTSTDTQYF